This T cell receptor beta chain is from a study of Graves' ophthalmopathy and Graves' hyperthyroidism. Study at large: Blood was drawn at initial diagnosis, before any treatment.

Between the trimmed V and J ends, which lost 9 bases and 0 bases, there was a span of 5 bases. The CDR3 covers 12 residues. Germline V gene sequence: CDR1 MNHNS, CDR2 SASEGT. Absence of ophthalmopathy within 18 months of follow-up defined stable hyperthyroidism. Patients with other autoimmune diseases, uncontrolled infections, pregnancy or lactation were excluded. Study-wide points: Most thyroid-expanded clonotypes exceeding 0.001 frequency were also found in blood.

This clonotype was recorded at least ten times. Its antigen is still unknown. The authors amplified TCR beta CDR3 regions, and they did so from RNA transcripts for repertoire sequencing. HTBI primers served in a first-round RT-PCR, which a second-round multiplex PCR followed. TCRdb processed the multiplex PCR reads anew with MiXCR; each CDR3 protein has one entry. The sample has around 400,000 distinct CDR3 sequences; roughly 21% are singletons. The sequence was collected from a woman under 30 with stable Graves' hyperthyroidism. The sample taken for sequencing was peripheral blood. The chain joins TRBV6-1 to TRBJ2-2; D is uncertain. The CDR3 here is CASASNTGELFF. CDR3 nucleotide sequence: TGTGCCAGTGCATCGAACACCGGGGAGCTGTTTTTT.